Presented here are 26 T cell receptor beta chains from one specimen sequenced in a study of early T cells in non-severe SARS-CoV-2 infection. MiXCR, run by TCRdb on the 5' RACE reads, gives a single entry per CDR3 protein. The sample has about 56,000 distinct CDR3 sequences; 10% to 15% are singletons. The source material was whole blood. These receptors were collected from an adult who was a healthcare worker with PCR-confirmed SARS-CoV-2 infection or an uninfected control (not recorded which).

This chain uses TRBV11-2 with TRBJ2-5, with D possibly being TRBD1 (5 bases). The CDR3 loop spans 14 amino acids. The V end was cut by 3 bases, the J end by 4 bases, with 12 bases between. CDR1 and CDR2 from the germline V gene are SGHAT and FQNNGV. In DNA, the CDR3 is TGTGCCAGCAGCTTTTTGACAGCCATAGAGACCCAGTACTTC. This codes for CASSFLTAIETQYF.

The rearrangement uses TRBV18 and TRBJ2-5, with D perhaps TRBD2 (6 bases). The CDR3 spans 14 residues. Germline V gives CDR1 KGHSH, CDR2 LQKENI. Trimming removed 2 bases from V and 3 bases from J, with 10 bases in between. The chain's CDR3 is CASSPGSGEETQYF. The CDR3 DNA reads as TGTGCCAGCTCACCAGGTTCGGGGGAAGAGACCCAGTACTTC.

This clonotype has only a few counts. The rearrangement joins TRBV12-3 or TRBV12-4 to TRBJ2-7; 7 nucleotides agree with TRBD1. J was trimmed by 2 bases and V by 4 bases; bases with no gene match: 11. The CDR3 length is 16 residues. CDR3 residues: CASSSGVAQGPYEQYF. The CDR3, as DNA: TGTGCCAGCAGTTCTGGGGTGGCACAGGGGCCCTACGAGCAGTACTTC.

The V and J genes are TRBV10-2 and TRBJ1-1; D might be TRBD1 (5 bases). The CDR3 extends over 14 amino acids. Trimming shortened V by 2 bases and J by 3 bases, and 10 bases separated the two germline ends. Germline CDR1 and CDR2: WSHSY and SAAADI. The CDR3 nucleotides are TGCGCCAGCAGTGAGCTACAGGCACACACTGAAGCTTTCTTT. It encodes CASSELQAHTEAFF.

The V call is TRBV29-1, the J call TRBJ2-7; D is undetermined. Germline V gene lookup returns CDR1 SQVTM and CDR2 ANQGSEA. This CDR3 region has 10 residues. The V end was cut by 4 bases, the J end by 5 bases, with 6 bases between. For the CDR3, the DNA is TGCAGCGTTGTGGTGAACGAGCAGTACTTC. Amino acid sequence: CSVVVNEQYF.

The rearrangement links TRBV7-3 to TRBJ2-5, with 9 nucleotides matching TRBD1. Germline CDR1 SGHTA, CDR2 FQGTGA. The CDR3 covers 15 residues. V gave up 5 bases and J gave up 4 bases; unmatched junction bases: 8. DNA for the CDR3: TGTGCCAGCAGCGCCGGACAGGGGAGGGGAGAGACCCAGTACTTC. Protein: CASSAGQGRGETQYF.

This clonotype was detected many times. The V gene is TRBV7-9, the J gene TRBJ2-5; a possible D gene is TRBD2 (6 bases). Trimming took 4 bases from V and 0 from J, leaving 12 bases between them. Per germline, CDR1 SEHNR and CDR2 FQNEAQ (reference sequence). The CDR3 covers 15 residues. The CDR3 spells CASSSRDWDQETQYF. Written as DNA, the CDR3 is TGTGCCAGCAGCTCCCGGGACTGGGACCAAGAGACCCAGTACTTC.

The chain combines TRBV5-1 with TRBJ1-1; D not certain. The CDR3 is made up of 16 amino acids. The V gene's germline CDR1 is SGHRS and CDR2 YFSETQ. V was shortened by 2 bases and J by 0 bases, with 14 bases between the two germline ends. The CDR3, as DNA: TGCGCCAGCAGCTTTGGGTCGTACGGGTTGAACACTGAAGCTTTCTTT. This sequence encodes CASSFGSYGLNTEAFF.

In DNA, the CDR3 is TGTGCCAGCTCACCCTTGGGCAGGAGTAATGAGCAGTTCTTC. The encoded protein is CASSPLGRSNEQFF. This chain joins TRBV18 and TRBJ2-1; unclear D gene. The CDR3 runs to 14 residues. Trimming took off 3 bases at V and 7 bases at J, with 13 bases between the two ends. The V gene's germline CDR1 is KGHSH and CDR2 LQKENI.

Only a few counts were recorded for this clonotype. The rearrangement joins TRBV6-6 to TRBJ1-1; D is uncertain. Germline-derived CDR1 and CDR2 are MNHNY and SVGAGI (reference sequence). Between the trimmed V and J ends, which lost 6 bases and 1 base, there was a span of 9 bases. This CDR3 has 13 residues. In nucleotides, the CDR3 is TGTGCCAGCAGGCACCTTGGGAACACTGAAGCTTTCTTT. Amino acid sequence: CASRHLGNTEAFF.

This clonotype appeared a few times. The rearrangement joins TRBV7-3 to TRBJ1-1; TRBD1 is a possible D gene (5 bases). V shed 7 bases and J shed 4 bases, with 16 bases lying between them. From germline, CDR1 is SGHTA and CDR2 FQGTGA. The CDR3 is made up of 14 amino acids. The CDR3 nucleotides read TGTGCCAGCAAACTCAACGGGGGTGGCACTGAAGCTTTCTTT. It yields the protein CASKLNGGGTEAFF.

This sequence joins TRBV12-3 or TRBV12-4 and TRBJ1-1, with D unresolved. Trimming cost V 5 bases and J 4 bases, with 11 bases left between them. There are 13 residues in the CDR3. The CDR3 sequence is CASSELGGTEAFF. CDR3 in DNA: TGTGCCAGCAGTGAACTCGGTGGCACTGAAGCTTTCTTT.

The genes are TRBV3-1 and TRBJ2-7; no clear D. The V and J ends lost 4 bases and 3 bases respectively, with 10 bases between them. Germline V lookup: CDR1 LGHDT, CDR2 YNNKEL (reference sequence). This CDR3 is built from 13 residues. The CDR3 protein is CASSPGTIYEQYF. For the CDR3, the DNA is TGTGCCAGCAGCCCAGGAACTATCTACGAGCAGTACTTC.

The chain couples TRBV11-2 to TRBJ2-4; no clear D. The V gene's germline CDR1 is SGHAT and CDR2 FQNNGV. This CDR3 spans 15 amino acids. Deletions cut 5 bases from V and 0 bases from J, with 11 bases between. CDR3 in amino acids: CASSPSDVAKNIQYF. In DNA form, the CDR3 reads TGTGCCAGCAGCCCTTCGGATGTAGCCAAAAACATTCAGTACTTC.

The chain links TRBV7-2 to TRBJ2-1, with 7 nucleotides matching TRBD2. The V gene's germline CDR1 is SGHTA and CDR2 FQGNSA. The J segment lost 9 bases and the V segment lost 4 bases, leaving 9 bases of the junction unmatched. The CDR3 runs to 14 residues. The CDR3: CASSSQTGGSEQFF. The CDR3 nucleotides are TGTGCCAGCAGCTCCCAAACGGGGGGAAGTGAGCAGTTCTTC.

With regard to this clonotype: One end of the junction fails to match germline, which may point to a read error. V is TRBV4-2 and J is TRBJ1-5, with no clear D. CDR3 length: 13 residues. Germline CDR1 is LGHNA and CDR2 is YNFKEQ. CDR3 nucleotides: TGTACCAGCAGCCGCGACCCCAATCAGCCCCAGCATTTT. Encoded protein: CTSSRDPNQPQHF.

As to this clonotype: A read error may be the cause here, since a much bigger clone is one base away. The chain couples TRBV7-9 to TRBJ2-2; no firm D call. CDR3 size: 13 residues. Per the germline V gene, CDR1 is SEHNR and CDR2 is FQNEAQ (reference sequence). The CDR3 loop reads CASSFSNTRELFF. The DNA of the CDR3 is TGTGCCAGCAGCTTTTCCAACACCCGGGAGCTGTTTTTT. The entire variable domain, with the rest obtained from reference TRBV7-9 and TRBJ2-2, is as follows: DTGVSQNPRHKITKRGQNVTFRCDPISEHNRLYWYRQTLGQGPEFLTYFQNEAQLEKSRLLSDRFSAERPKGSFSTLEIQRTEQGDSAMYLCASSFSNTRELFFGEGSRLTVL.

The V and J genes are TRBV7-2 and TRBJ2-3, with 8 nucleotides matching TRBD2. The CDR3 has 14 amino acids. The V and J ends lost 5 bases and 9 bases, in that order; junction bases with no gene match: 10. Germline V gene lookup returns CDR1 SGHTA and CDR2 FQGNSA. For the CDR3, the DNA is TGTGCCAGCAGCCCCGATGGTAGCGGGACGACGCAGTATTTT. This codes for CASSPDGSGTTQYF. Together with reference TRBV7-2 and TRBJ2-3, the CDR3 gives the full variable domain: GAGVSQSPSNKVTEKGKDVELRCDPISGHTALYWYRQSLGQGLEFLIYFQGNSAPDKSGLPSDRFSAERTGGSVSTLTIQRTQQEDSAVYLCASSPDGSGTTQYFGPGTRLTVL.

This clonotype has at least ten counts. The CDR3 region has the DNA TGTGCCAGCAGCCTAAGCGGGAGGTTATACGAGCAGTACTTC. It codes for CASSLSGRLYEQYF. The chain links TRBV12-3 or TRBV12-4 to TRBJ2-7; 9 bases match TRBD2. The CDR3 totals 14 residues. The V gene end was trimmed by 6 bases and the J gene end by 4 bases; junction bases not matched to a gene: 7.

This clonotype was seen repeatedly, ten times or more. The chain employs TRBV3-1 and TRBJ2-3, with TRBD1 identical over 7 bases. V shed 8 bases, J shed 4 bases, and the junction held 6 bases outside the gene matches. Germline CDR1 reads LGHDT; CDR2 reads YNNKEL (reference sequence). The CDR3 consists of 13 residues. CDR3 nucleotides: TGTGCCAGCCATCGACAGGGATCAGATACGCAGTATTTT. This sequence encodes CASHRQGSDTQYF.

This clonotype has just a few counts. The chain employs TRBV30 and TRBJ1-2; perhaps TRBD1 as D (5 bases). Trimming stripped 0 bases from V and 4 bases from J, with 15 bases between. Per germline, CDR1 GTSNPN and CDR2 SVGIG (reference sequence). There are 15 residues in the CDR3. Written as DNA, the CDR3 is TGTGCCTGGAGTGTCGGGGGGATGATCTTCTATGGCTACACCTTC. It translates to CAWSVGGMIFYGYTF. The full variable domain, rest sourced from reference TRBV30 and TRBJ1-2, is SQTIHQWPATLVQPVGSPLSLECTVEGTSNPNLYWYRQAAGRGLQLLFYSVGIGQISSEVPQNLSASRPQDRQFILSSKKLLLSDSGFYLCAWSVGGMIFYGYTFGSGTRLTVV.

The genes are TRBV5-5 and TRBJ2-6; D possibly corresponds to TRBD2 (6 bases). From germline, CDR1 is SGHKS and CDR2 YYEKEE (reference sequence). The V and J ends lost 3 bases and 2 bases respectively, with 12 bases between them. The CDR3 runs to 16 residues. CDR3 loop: CASSWRVDTGANVLTF. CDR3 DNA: TGTGCCAGCAGCTGGAGGGTGGACACTGGGGCCAACGTCCTGACTTTC.

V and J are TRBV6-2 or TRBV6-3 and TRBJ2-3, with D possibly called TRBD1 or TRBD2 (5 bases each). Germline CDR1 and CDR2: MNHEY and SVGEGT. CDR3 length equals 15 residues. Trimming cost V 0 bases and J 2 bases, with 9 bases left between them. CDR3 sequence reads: CASSYSGPTTDTQYF. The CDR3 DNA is TGTGCCAGCAGTTACTCGGGACCGACCACAGATACGCAGTATTTT.

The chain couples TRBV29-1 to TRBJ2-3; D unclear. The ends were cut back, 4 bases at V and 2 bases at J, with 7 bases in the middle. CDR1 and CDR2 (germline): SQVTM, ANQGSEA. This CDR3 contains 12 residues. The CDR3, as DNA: TGCAGCGTTGTTGCGCCCACAGATACGCAGTATTTT. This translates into CSVVAPTDTQYF.

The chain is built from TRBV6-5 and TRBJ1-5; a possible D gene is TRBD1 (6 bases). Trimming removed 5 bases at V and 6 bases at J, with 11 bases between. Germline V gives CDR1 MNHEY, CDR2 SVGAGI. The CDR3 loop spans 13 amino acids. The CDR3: CASSLARGQPQHF. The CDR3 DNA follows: TGTGCCAGCAGTCTGGCCAGGGGTCAGCCCCAGCATTTT.

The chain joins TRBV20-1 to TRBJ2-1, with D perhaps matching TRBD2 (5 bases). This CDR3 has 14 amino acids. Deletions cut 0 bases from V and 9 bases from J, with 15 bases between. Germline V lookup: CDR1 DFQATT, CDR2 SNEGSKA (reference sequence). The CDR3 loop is CSARDLSGGPEQFF. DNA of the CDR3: TGCAGTGCTAGAGACCTCTCAGGCGGGCCTGAGCAGTTCTTC.